This T cell receptor (beta chain) was sequenced for a study of T cells after yellow fever vaccination (dated by TCRdb to between 2017 and 2020). Describing the broader study: The SMART-Seq v4 Ultra Low Input RNA kit was used to prepare libraries from fractions with low cell numbers. To follow T-cell clones before and after primary and booster YFV17D yellow fever vaccination, bulk TCR alpha and beta repertoires were sequenced over time. Two healthy male donors, one aged 18 to 30 and one aged 30 to 40 years, made up the cohort. Blood was collected at multiple timepoints before and after primary and secondary immunization, and bulk PBMC replicates and cell subsets were isolated. Results and caveats for the whole study, not just this receptor: Compared with the primary T-cell response, the secondary T-cell response was weaker but faster, peaking on day 5 rather than day 15. A small fraction of clonotypes appeared in both the CD4 and CD8 compartments, likely as a result of convergent recombination. Computational filtering was required because FACS-sorted repertoires could contain abundant contaminating clonotypes from the bulk population. Most clones expanded after primary vaccination (almost 98% of CD4 and roughly 90% of CD8) were re-detected after the booster, suggesting that broad memory maintenance occurred. Only two donors were included in the study, so the extent to which the findings can be generalized is limited.

A note on this clonotype: Its antigen is not yet known. The sample holds no much larger clone one base away, and base qualities are not on file.

In light of the paper, this sample's treatment or condition label describes: live attenuated yellow fever vaccine strain. Two biological replicates of bulk PBMCs were collected at each blood-draw timepoint. A standard Ficoll-Paque protocol was used to isolate PBMCs from peripheral blood. TriZol was used to extract RNA from bulk PBMCs, CD4 and CD8 fractions, and dextramer-positive and dextramer-negative fractions. TCR cDNA was synthesized by 5'RACE template switching, which introduced a universal primer site and unique molecular identifiers. cDNA synthesis was primed from both the TCR alpha and TCR beta constant segments. Libraries were amplified in two PCR steps, with sample barcodes and sequencing adapters added in the second step. Sequencing of libraries was done on Illumina HiSeq 2500 (2x100 bp) or NovaSeq (2x150 bp). The source study handled its data this way. Reads were demultiplexed and collapsed into UMI consensus sequences with MIGEC, and V(D)J alignment was performed with MiXCR. Using edgeR on replicate PBMC samples, clonotypes were called vaccine-responding if FDR was below 0.01 and the log2 fold change was above 5 up to day 15. Each bulk clonotype was labeled CD4 or CD8 based on which sequenced repertoire, CD4 or CD8, contained the clonotype at higher abundance. The raw public data were reprocessed by TCRdb itself: fastp quality trimming at Q25, MiXCR clonotype calling, in-frame beta chains only. For every CDR3 protein sequence, its rows merge into one entry that carries the most common genes and DNA. The V and J calls were determined by TCRdb, not by the authors. The sample has hundreds of thousands of distinct CDR3 sequences on record, approximately 13% of them singletons. The ten largest clones represent about 15% of the sample.

Reading the germline V gene gives CDR1 SGHTA and CDR2 FQGNSA. The junction carries 15 bases between V and J, which are trimmed by 8 bases and 0 bases respectively. Reading from cysteine to phenylalanine, the CDR3 counts 15 amino acids. Only the CDR3 region is kept as DNA, spanning 45 bases read in frame from base 1. Recombination linked TRBV7-2 to TRBJ2-3, with an unclear D gene assignment. The source of this sequence is a young man who received the YFV17D yellow fever vaccine. Sequences were derived from PBMCs, sampled on the day of the yellow fever booster vaccination. DNA sequence: TGTGCCAGCCGCGGAAGGTCACCTAGCACAGATACGCAGTATTTT. Protein translation: CASRGRSPSTDTQYF. Reference TRBV7-2 and TRBJ2-3 genes cover what lies past the CDR3, so the full variable domain is GAGVSQSPSNKVTEKGKDVELRCDPISGHTALYWYRQSLGQGLEFLIYFQGNSAPDKSGLPSDRFSAERTGGSVSTLTIQRTQQEDSAVYLCASRGRSPSTDTQYFGPGTRLTVL.